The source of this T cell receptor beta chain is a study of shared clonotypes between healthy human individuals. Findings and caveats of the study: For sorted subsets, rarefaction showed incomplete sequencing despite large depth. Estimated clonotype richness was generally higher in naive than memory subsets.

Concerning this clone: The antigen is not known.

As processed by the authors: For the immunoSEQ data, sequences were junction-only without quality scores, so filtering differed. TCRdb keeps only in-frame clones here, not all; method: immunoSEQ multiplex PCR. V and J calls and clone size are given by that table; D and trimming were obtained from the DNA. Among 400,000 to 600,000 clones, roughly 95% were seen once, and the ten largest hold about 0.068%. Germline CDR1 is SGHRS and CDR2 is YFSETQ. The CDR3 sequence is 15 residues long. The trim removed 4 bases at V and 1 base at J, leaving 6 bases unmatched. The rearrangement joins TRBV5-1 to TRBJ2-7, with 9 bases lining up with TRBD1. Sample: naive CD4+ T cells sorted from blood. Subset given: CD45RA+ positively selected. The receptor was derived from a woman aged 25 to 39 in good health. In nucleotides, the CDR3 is TGCGCCAGCAGCCTGGGACAGGGAGATTCCTACGAGCAGTACTTC. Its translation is CASSLGQGDSYEQYF.